One sample yielded the 22 T cell receptor beta chains listed below, sequenced in a study of tissue T cells after allogeneic stem cell transplantation. Repertoires were generated with immunoSEQ multiplex PCR, while TCRdb's copy carries only in-frame clones and drops some. The table has some 8,000 clones, roughly a third seen once. Time point defined: mouse harvest day 14 after allogeneic transplant. Each mouse received 10^7 T-cell-depleted marrow cells plus 10^6 splenic CD5+ T cells by tail vein. The sequenced sample consisted of skin. Receptor source: a female BALB/c mouse given C57BL/6 T cells with graft-versus-host disease after an allogeneic hematopoietic cell transplant.

This clone ranks as medium-sized. Genes and germline come from the mouse. The CDR3 end is not reached by the read, which stops 1 residue before it; the germline J gene fills it in. J is TRBJ2-7 and V is TRBV3; 10 bases align to TRBD2. V was pared by 5 bases and J by 0 bases, with 4 bases of the junction left unmatched. Per the germline V gene, CDR1 is SNHLY and CDR2 is FYNGKV (reference sequence). The CDR3 runs 15 residues. Partial CDR3 DNA: TGTGCCAGCAGCCAGGGACTGGGGCACTCCTATGAACAGTAC. Translation: CASSQGLGHSYEQY. The CDR3 in its entirety is CASSQGLGHSYEQYF.

For this clone: Germline and genes here are mouse. The read stops 1 residue short of the end of the CDR3; the missing end is completed from the germline J gene. The genes are TRBV15 and TRBJ2-5, with D perhaps matching TRBD1 (6 bases). The germline V and J ends were trimmed by 1 base and 8 bases, with 10 bases remaining between them. Germline loops: CDR1 SGHND, CDR2 FRSKSL. The CDR3 sequence is 13 residues long. CDR3 in amino acids: CASSLGQGSTQYF. CDR3 bases read: TGTGCCAGCAGTTTAGGGCAGGGGTCCACCCAGTAC. The whole variable domain, filled in from reference TRBV15 and TRBJ2-5, reads DAGVTQTPRHEVAEKGQTIILKCEPVSGHNDLFWYRQTKIQGLELLSYFRSKSLMEDGGAFKDRFKAEMLNSSFSTLKIQPTEPKDSAVYLCASSLGQGSTQYFGPGTRLLVL.

Concerning this clone itself: Gene labels here are mouse ones. Coverage ceases 1 residue before the CDR3 finishes, and the germline J gene fills in the end. The V call is TRBV26, the J call TRBJ1-3; TRBD1 is a possible D gene (6 bases). Germline CDR1 reads KGHPV; CDR2 reads FQNQEV (reference sequence). The ends were cut back, 1 base at V and 2 bases at J, with 6 bases in the middle. The CDR3 is 14 residues long. CDR3 protein: CASSLYRAGNTLYF. CDR3 DNA (partial): TGTGCCAGCAGTCTGTACAGGGCTGGAAATACGCTCTAT.

This clone is judged medium-sized (0.01 to 0.1%). The listed genes are named as in mouse. The read falls 1 residue short of the CDR3 end, and the missing part is taken from the germline J gene. This sequence joins TRBV2 and TRBJ1-4; a weak D match, TRBD1 (5 bases). This CDR3 is built from 14 residues. Trimming left V 9 bases short and J 1 base short, with 12 bases between. Germline V lookup: CDR1 LGHNA, CDR2 YSYQKL. The CDR3 DNA, read in part, is TGTGCCAGTACAACCGGGGGTTCCAACGAAAGATTATTT. Translated: CASTTGGSNERLF. The whole CDR3 is CASTTGGSNERLFF.

In this sample, this clone turned up a few times. Gene names and germline match the mouse. The CDR3 is cut off 1 residue early in the read; its end comes from the germline J gene. This rearrangement joins TRBV26 to TRBJ1-4, with TRBD1 identical over 7 bases. The germline V gene has CDR1 KGHPV and CDR2 FQNQEV (reference sequence). The CDR3 sequence is 14 residues long. Unmatched junction bases numbered 6, after V lost 4 bases and J lost 7 bases. The CDR3: CASSRRGPGERLFF. The part of the CDR3 DNA that was read is TGTGCCAGCAGTCGAAGGGGGCCGGGCGAAAGATTATTT.

Points on this clone: Mouse germline and gene names are used. The CDR3 end lies 1 residue beyond the end of the read and is filled in from the germline J gene. The chain links TRBV26 to TRBJ2-3; D possibly uses TRBD1 or TRBD2 (7 bases each). CDR3 length: 15 amino acids. Germline V gene sequence: CDR1 KGHPV, CDR2 FQNQEV (reference sequence). The V end lost 3 bases, the J end lost 1 base, and 11 bases lay between the germline ends. The sequenced part of the CDR3 DNA is TGTGCCAGCAGTCTCCAGGGGGGCGGTGCAGAAACGCTGTAT. Its protein is CASSLQGGGAETLY. The entire CDR3 sequence reads CASSLQGGGAETLYF.

Points on this clone: Germline and genes here are mouse. The CDR3 loop is CASSLGGRNSPLYF. The part of the CDR3 DNA that was read is TGTGCCAGCAGTCTGGGGGGGAGGAATTCGCCCCTCTAC. The rearrangement joins TRBV26 to TRBJ1-6; TRBD1 might be the D (5 bases). The read falls 1 residue short of the CDR3 end, and the missing part is taken from the germline J gene. TRBJ1-6 is an ORF; its function is uncertain. The CDR3 runs 14 residues. Germline assignment: CDR1 KGHPV and CDR2 FQNQEV (reference sequence). With 2 bases removed from V and 7 bases from J, the gap between germline ends came to 9 bases.

Concerning this clone: Genes and germline are mouse. The read terminates 1 residue ahead of where the CDR3 ends, so the germline J gene completes it. The chain links TRBV26 to TRBJ1-4; D unclear. From germline, CDR1 is KGHPV and CDR2 FQNQEV (reference sequence). V shed 2 bases and J shed 5 bases, with 6 bases lying between them. This CDR3 region has 13 residues. The CDR3 sequence: CASSLRHNERLFF. The CDR3 DNA, read in part, is TGTGCCAGCAGTCTGAGACATAACGAAAGATTATTT.

Notes on this clone: Gene labels here are mouse ones. Read coverage stops 1 residue before the CDR3 terminus; the germline J gene supplies the remainder. V gene TRBV26 combines with J gene TRBJ2-7; 9 bases map to TRBD2. The germline gives CDR1 KGHPV, CDR2 FQNQEV (reference sequence). V shed 3 bases, J shed 0 bases, and the junction held 3 bases outside the gene matches. The CDR3 sequence is 15 residues long. The CDR3 DNA, read in part, is TGTGCCAGCAGTCTCTGGGGGGGGAGCTCCTATGAACAGTAC. Its protein is CASSLWGGSSYEQY. In full, the CDR3 reads CASSLWGGSSYEQYF.

As concerns this clone: Mouse gene names apply. The CDR3 end lies 1 residue beyond the end of the read and is filled in from the germline J gene. The chain is built from TRBV26 and TRBJ1-2, with 8 nucleotides matching TRBD1. V was clipped by 2 bases and J by 2 bases; unmatched bases: 1. CDR1 KGHPV and CDR2 FQNQEV come from the germline V gene (reference sequence). CDR3 length: 14 amino acids. CDR3 protein: CASSLPGGNSDYTF. The DNA read from the CDR3 is TGTGCCAGCAGTCTGCCAGGGGGCAACTCCGACTACACC.

This clone appeared once. Gene names are mouse gene names. The read falls 1 residue short of the CDR3 end, and the missing part is taken from the germline J gene. This chain connects TRBV3 to TRBJ2-7; weak D call: TRBD1 (6 bases). The CDR3 consists of 13 residues. Germline V gene lookup returns CDR1 SNHLY and CDR2 FYNGKV (reference sequence). V dropped 4 bases and J dropped 3 bases, with 10 bases sitting between them. The CDR3 protein is CASSSLTGYEQYF. CDR3 DNA (partial): TGTGCCAGCAGCTCCCTGACAGGCTATGAACAGTAC.

This clone was seen more than once but under ten times. All gene names here are mouse names. The read gets to within 1 residue of the CDR3 end, and the germline J gene fills in the rest. This sequence joins TRBV13-1 and TRBJ2-3; D perhaps matches TRBD2 (6 bases). In germline, CDR1 is NSHNY, CDR2 SYGAGN. This CDR3 has 15 residues. V dropped 0 bases and J dropped 3 bases, with 11 bases sitting between them. CDR3 DNA (partial): TGTGCCAGCAGTGATGCACTGGGAGAGGCAGAAACGCTGTAT. Residues: CASSDALGEAETLY. The complete CDR3 reads CASSDALGEAETLYF.

Concerning this clone: The germline and genes are mouse ones. The CDR3 end falls 1 residue outside the read, so it is completed with the germline J gene. The chain combines TRBV5 with TRBJ2-3; 7 bases fit TRBD2. J lost 0 bases, V lost 0 bases, and 3 bases had no gene match. Germline V gene lookup returns CDR1 LGHNA and CDR2 YNLKQL (reference sequence). The CDR3 spans 16 residues. CDR3: CASSQEWGVSAETLYF. The sequenced part of the CDR3 DNA is TGTGCCAGCAGCCAAGAGTGGGGGGTGAGTGCAGAAACGCTGTAT.

Regarding this clone: Gene names denote mouse genes. The observed sequence ends 1 residue before the CDR3 terminus, with the missing tail filled in from the germline J gene. The V call is TRBV13-3, the J call TRBJ2-7; 9 nucleotides match TRBD1. V trimming: 4 bases; J trimming: 0 bases; junction bases outside the gene matches: 5. CDR1 is NNHDY, CDR2 SYVADS, per germline. This CDR3 comprises 15 residues. The part of the CDR3 DNA that was read is TGTGCCAGCAGTCTCCGGGACAGGGTCTCCTATGAACAGTAC. Its protein product is CASSLRDRVSYEQY. The CDR3 reads in full as CASSLRDRVSYEQYF.

This clone was picked up a small number of times. These gene names are mouse names. The read terminates 1 residue before the CDR3 end, so the remaining end is supplied by the germline J gene. The chain uses TRBV26 and TRBJ2-2; no clear D gene. The CDR3 runs to 14 residues. V lost 2 bases and J 1 base, leaving 5 bases between the germline ends. The germline V gene has CDR1 KGHPV and CDR2 FQNQEV (reference sequence). The covered CDR3 bases are TGTGCCAGCAGTCTGCCCCAAAACACCGGGCAGCTCTAC. Protein: CASSLPQNTGQLY. The entire CDR3 protein is CASSLPQNTGQLYF.

This clone has just a few counts. Gene names follow the mouse nomenclature. The read finishes 1 residue shy of the CDR3 end, and the germline J gene is used to complete it. This rearrangement joins TRBV26 to TRBJ1-4; no definite D call. V was clipped by 5 bases and J by 0 bases, with 4 bases between them. The CDR3 runs to 13 residues. CDR1 and CDR2 from the germline V gene are KGHPV and FQNQEV (reference sequence). CDR3 DNA (partial): TGTGCCAGCAGTACAGTTTCCAACGAAAGATTATTT. Encoded protein: CASSTVSNERLF. The entire CDR3 reads CASSTVSNERLFF.

There are a few counts of this clone. The gene names given are mouse names. The read terminates 1 residue ahead of where the CDR3 ends, so the germline J gene completes it. The genes are TRBV20 and TRBJ1-2; 7 bases are shared with TRBD1. V shed 0 bases and J 6 bases; nucleotides not matched to a gene: 4. The CDR3 has 13 amino acids. Germline CDR1 and CDR2: GFQATS and STVNSAI. CDR3 region: CGARETGHPDYTF. Partial CDR3 DNA: TGTGGTGCTAGGGAGACAGGGCATCCCGACTACACC. Filled out from reference TRBV20 and TRBJ1-2, the complete variable domain reads GALVYQYPRRTICKSGTSMRMECQAVGFQATSVAWYRQSPQKTFELIALSTVNSAIKYEQNFTQEKFPISHPNLSFSSMTVLNAYLEDRGLYLCGARETGHPDYTFGSGTRLLVI.

On this clone itself: The germline and genes are mouse ones. The read halts 1 residue ahead of the CDR3 end, with the missing end drawn from the germline J gene. The rearrangement uses TRBV26 and TRBJ2-7; 9 bases align to TRBD2. The junction had 1 base not matched to a gene; V was cut back by 2 bases and J by 2 bases. Germline CDR1 is KGHPV and CDR2 is FQNQEV (reference sequence). This CDR3 is 14 amino acids long. The CDR3 here is CASSLPGGAYEQYF. The DNA read from the CDR3 is TGTGCCAGCAGTCTGCCTGGGGGGGCCTATGAACAGTAC.

As regards this clone: Mouse gene names and germline throughout. The read is 1 residue too short to cover the CDR3 end, so that end is filled in from the germline J gene. The chain links TRBV20 to TRBJ1-1; 8 bases are a match to TRBD1. This CDR3 is 11 amino acids long. J gave up 8 bases and V 5 bases, and 4 bases lay outside the gene matches. CDR1 GFQATS and CDR2 STVNSAI come from the germline V gene. The covered CDR3 bases are TGTGGTGCTGCCCGGGACAGGGAAGTCTTC. Amino acid sequence: CGAARDREVF. The CDR3 in full is CGAARDREVFF.

Regarding this clone: Gene names are the mouse ones. Coverage ceases 1 residue before the CDR3 finishes, and the germline J gene fills in the end. The J gene is TRBJ1-2, the V gene TRBV26; D might be TRBD1 (5 bases). From germline, CDR1 is KGHPV and CDR2 FQNQEV (reference sequence). V lost 2 bases and J lost 3, with 10 bases in between. This CDR3 contains 14 residues. The CDR3 region is CASSLGGWDSDYTF. The CDR3 DNA, read in part, is TGTGCCAGCAGTCTGGGGGGGTGGGACTCCGACTACACC.

The table lists this clone with a few counts. Gene and germline names: mouse. The CDR3 end lies 1 residue beyond the end of the read and is filled in from the germline J gene. V is TRBV26 and J is TRBJ2-4, with 11 positions matching TRBD1. The CDR3 totals 14 residues. CDR1 is KGHPV and CDR2 is FQNQEV in the germline V gene (reference sequence). Unmatched junction bases numbered 5, after V lost 6 bases and J lost 6 bases. The sequenced part of the CDR3 DNA is TGTGCCAGCAGACAAAGGACAGGGGGCAACACCTTGTAC. Its translation: CASRQRTGGNTLY. The CDR3 in full is CASRQRTGGNTLYF.

This clone showed up just a few times. Genes and germline are mouse. The CDR3 end falls 1 residue outside the read, so it is completed with the germline J gene. This rearrangement joins TRBV3 to TRBJ2-7, with a weak D call TRBD1 (6 bases). The CDR3 is 12 amino acids. Deletions cut 4 bases from V and 7 bases from J, with 11 bases between. Germline assignment: CDR1 SNHLY and CDR2 FYNGKV (reference sequence). The CDR3 bases that were read are TGTGCCAGCAGCTCCCAGGGGTGGGAACAGTAC. Translating gives CASSSQGWEQY. The entire CDR3 protein reads CASSSQGWEQYF.